The subject of this entry is one TCR beta chain. The data originate from a study of blood T cell repertoires in COVID-19. Sequencing was performed with immunoSEQ multiplex PCR; in TCRdb, only in-frame clones are kept and a portion is missing. The sample has hundreds of thousands of clones, around 87% seen once. With V trimmed by 3 bases and J by 5 bases, 23 bases remained unmatched. CDR1 and CDR2 (germline): SGHDN, FVKESK. The CDR3 contains 20 residues. The sequencing sample was made of PBMCs or T cells enriched from blood (not recorded which). The chain employs TRBV14 and TRBJ2-7; 9 nucleotides match TRBD1. The TCR was taken from a woman aged 50 to 60 who had recovered from COVID-19. The CDR3 sequence: CASSHQDPGARDRVADEQYF. The CDR3 nucleotides read TGTGCCAGCAGCCACCAAGACCCAGGGGCCCGGGACAGGGTCGCGGACGAGCAGTACTTC.